The 21 T cell receptor beta chains presented below share a single source sample, sequenced in a study of blood T cell repertoires in COVID-19. Here immunoSEQ multiplex PCR was the method, and the copy in TCRdb shows in-frame clones only, minus some. The sample has roughly 200,000 clones, 86% seen once; the top ten hold about 8.6%. Source material: PBMCs or T cells enriched from blood (not recorded which). These receptors all come from a woman in her 30s who had recovered from COVID-19.

This clone showed up just once. The genes are TRBV10-3 and TRBJ2-3; 7 nucleotides align to TRBD1. This CDR3 is 14 amino acids long. V trimming: 2 bases; J trimming: 4 bases; junction bases outside the gene matches: 3. Germline CDR1 ENHRY, CDR2 SYGVKD. CDR3 residues: CAISEGQGADTQYF. As DNA, the CDR3 is TGTGCCATCAGTGAGGGTCAGGGGGCAGATACGCAGTATTTT.

The chain couples TRBV7-2 to TRBJ2-7, with D unclear. This CDR3 region has 13 residues. Trimming cost V 6 bases and J 4 bases, with 13 bases left between them. Germline values: CDR1 SGHTA, CDR2 FQGNSA. CDR3 coding DNA: TGTGCCAGCAGGGCCCCAGGTATATACGAGCAGTACTTC. Protein product: CASRAPGIYEQYF.

The chain links TRBV29-1 to TRBJ2-5, with 9 bases that match TRBD1. After removal of 7 bases from V and 4 bases from J, the junction contained 13 bases not matched to a gene. Germline loops: CDR1 SQVTM, CDR2 ANQGSEA. CDR3 size: 15 residues. The CDR3 DNA reads as TGCAGCGCCCGACGCGGGACAGGGATTGGAGAGACCCAGTACTTC. It is translated as CSARRGTGIGETQYF.

The chain is built from TRBV5-4 and TRBJ2-5; 7 bases line up with TRBD1. The germline V gene has CDR1 SGHNT and CDR2 YYREEE (reference sequence). The CDR3 has 14 residues. With V trimmed by 6 bases and J by 1 base, 6 bases remained unmatched. CDR3 protein: CASTDGTAQETQYF. The DNA for the CDR3 is TGTGCCAGCACCGATGGGACAGCCCAAGAGACCCAGTACTTC.

The chain is built from TRBV30 and TRBJ1-2; D call uncertain. Per germline, CDR1 GTSNPN and CDR2 SVGIG (reference sequence). This CDR3 comprises 13 residues. V was clipped by 5 bases and J by 2 bases, with 12 bases between them. This chain's CDR3 is CAWGLTGNYGYTF. CDR3 nucleotides: TGTGCCTGGGGACTGACGGGGAACTATGGCTACACCTTC.

The chain employs TRBV18 and TRBJ1-2; 10 bases map to TRBD1. V shed 3 bases and J 6 bases; nucleotides not matched to a gene: 1. CDR1 and CDR2 from the germline V gene are KGHSH and LQKENI. The CDR3 covers 13 residues. The CDR3 DNA is TGTGCCAGCTCACCGGGACAGGGGAATGGCTACACCTTC. Residues: CASSPGQGNGYTF.

V is TRBV28 and J is TRBJ1-1; TRBD1 aligns across 7 bases. The germline V gene encodes CDR1 MDHEN and CDR2 SYDVKM. The CDR3 extends over 15 amino acids. Trimming cost V 5 bases and J 0 bases; bases outside gene matches: 6. DNA of the CDR3: TGTGCCAGCAGTGGGCTGGGACAGATGAACACTGAAGCTTTCTTT. It translates to CASSGLGQMNTEAFF.

The rearrangement joins TRBV29-1 to TRBJ2-1; 8 bases match TRBD2. CDR1 and CDR2 from the germline V gene are SQVTM and ANQGSEA. There are 12 residues in the CDR3. After removal of 7 bases from V and 6 bases from J, the junction contained 5 bases not matched to a gene. The CDR3: CSAGGASNEQFF. As DNA, the CDR3 is TGCAGCGCCGGGGGGGCCTCCAATGAGCAGTTCTTC.

This chain joins TRBV9 and TRBJ1-2; D remains unclear. Germline CDR1 SGDLS, CDR2 YYNGEE. This CDR3 has 14 amino acids. With 7 bases removed from V and 0 bases from J, the gap between germline ends came to 13 bases. The CDR3 spells CASRGAIPNYGYTF. The CDR3 nucleotides read TGTGCCAGCCGCGGCGCGATTCCTAACTATGGCTACACCTTC.

The chain recombines TRBV5-6 with TRBJ2-3; D unclear. The CDR3 has 15 residues. Germline V gives CDR1 SGHDT, CDR2 YYEEEE. Trimming stripped 0 bases from V and 3 bases from J, with 11 bases between. This CDR3 reads CASSLALRMTDTQYF. In DNA, the CDR3 is TGTGCCAGCAGCTTGGCCCTGAGAATGACAGATACGCAGTATTTT.

The chain has TRBV2 and TRBJ1-2; 8 bases align to TRBD1. Germline CDR1 SNHLY, CDR2 FYNNEI. The CDR3 has 13 amino acids. The junction had 6 bases not matched to a gene; V was cut back by 5 bases and J by 7 bases. The DNA of the CDR3 is TGTGCCAGCAGTCCAGGGGGCGCGTCTGGCTACACCTTC. This gives the protein CASSPGGASGYTF.

The chain couples TRBV25-1 to TRBJ2-2, with D possibly matching TRBD1 (6 bases). The CDR3 is 13 residues long. Trimming stripped 7 bases from V and 5 bases from J, with 11 bases between. Germline V gene lookup returns CDR1 MGHDK and CDR2 SYGVNS. CDR3 coding DNA: TGTGCCAGCAACGGCAGGGGAACCGGGGAGCTGTTTTTT. Translation: CASNGRGTGELFF.

The count of this clone is one. This rearrangement joins TRBV3-1 (or the pseudogene TRBV3-2) to TRBJ2-1, with 9 bases identical to TRBD2. The CDR3 has 15 residues. The germline gives CDR1 LGHDT, CDR2 YNNKEL (reference sequence). V shed 2 bases and J 8 bases; nucleotides not matched to a gene: 7. The CDR3 spells CASSQIPSGIDEQFF. The CDR3 coding sequence is TGTGCCAGCAGCCAAATCCCTAGCGGGATCGATGAGCAGTTCTTC.

This chain connects TRBV7-9 to TRBJ2-1; perhaps TRBD2 as D (6 bases). V was trimmed by 4 bases and J by 6 bases, leaving 19 bases between them. This CDR3 has 16 residues. Per germline, CDR1 SEHNR and CDR2 FQNEAQ (reference sequence). CDR3 loop: CASSSSGTLRSNEQFF. CDR3 nucleotides: TGTGCCAGCAGCTCTTCTGGGACTCTCAGGTCCAATGAGCAGTTCTTC.

The rearrangement uses TRBV28 and TRBJ1-2, with 11 positions matching TRBD1. Trimming removed 10 bases from V and 5 bases from J; junction bases left unmatched: 12. Germline V lookup: CDR1 MDHEN, CDR2 SYDVKM. The CDR3 covers 15 residues. The CDR3 nucleotides are TGTGCCACCGAAACTTCCGGGACAGGGGGTTATGGCTACACCTTC. Translating gives CATETSGTGGYGYTF.

V gene TRBV2 combines with J gene TRBJ2-7; 8 bases align to TRBD1. Germline CDR1 reads SNHLY; CDR2 reads FYNNEI. The CDR3 spans 13 residues. J lost 2 bases, V lost 8 bases, and 5 bases had no gene match. The CDR3 protein is CASGQGRAYEQYF. The CDR3 DNA reads TGTGCCAGCGGACAGGGTCGAGCCTACGAGCAGTACTTC.

This clone was observed once. V usage is TRBV7-9 and J usage is TRBJ2-7; 8 bases align to TRBD2. Unmatched junction bases numbered 15, after V lost 3 bases and J lost 5 bases. The CDR3 spans 17 residues. The germline gives CDR1 SEHNR, CDR2 FQNEAQ (reference sequence). CDR3 DNA sequence: TGTGCCAGCAGCTTCGGGATAGGGACTAGAGTTTTGGACGAGCAGTACTTC. Amino acids: CASSFGIGTRVLDEQYF.

The chain is built from TRBV19 and TRBJ2-1; no clear D gene. This CDR3 contains 12 residues. Germline CDR1 LNHDA, CDR2 SQIVND (reference sequence). V lost 10 bases to trimming and J lost 0 bases, with 7 bases between them. The CDR3 sequence is CATLSSYNEQFF. The DNA of the CDR3 is TGTGCCACCCTGAGCTCCTACAATGAGCAGTTCTTC.

The V call is TRBV20-1, the J call TRBJ2-3; the match to TRBD1 covers 10 bases. With V trimmed by 3 bases and J by 3 bases, 3 bases remained unmatched. The CDR3 runs to 14 residues. Per germline, CDR1 DFQATT and CDR2 SNEGSKA (reference sequence). The CDR3 loop is CSASGGQGTDTQYF. CDR3 sequence (DNA): TGCAGTGCTAGTGGGGGACAGGGGACAGATACGCAGTATTTT.

The chain carries TRBV19 and TRBJ2-7, with D unclear. Germline V lookup: CDR1 LNHDA, CDR2 SQIVND (reference sequence). Between the trimmed V and J ends, which lost 7 bases and 0 bases, there was a span of 10 bases. This CDR3 has 13 amino acids. As DNA, the CDR3 is TGTGCCAGTACGTCCCTGAGCTCCTACGAGCAGTACTTC. It is translated as CASTSLSSYEQYF.

The chain carries TRBV9 and TRBJ2-2; D call uncertain. Germline CDR1 is SGDLS and CDR2 is YYNGEE. V was trimmed by 0 bases and J by 7 bases, leaving 4 bases between them. The CDR3 spans 12 residues. CDR3 nucleotides: TGTGCCAGCAGCGTAGCGGGCGGGGAGCTGTTTTTT. This codes for CASSVAGGELFF.